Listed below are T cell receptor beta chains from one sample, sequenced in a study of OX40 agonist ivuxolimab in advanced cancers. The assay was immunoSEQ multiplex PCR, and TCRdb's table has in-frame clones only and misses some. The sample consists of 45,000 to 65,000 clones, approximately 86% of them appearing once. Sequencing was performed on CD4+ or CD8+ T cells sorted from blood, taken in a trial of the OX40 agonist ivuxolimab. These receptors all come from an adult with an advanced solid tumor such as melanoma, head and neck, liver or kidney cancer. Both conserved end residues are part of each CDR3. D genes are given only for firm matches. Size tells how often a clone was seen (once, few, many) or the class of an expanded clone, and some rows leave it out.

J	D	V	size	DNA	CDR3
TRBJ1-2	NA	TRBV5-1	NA	TGCGCCAGCAGCACGGCGGGGGGCGAGGTTGGCTACACCTTC	CASSTAGGEVGYTF
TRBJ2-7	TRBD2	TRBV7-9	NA	TGTGCCAGCAGCTTTGGCGGGGGGGACGAGCAGTACTTC	CASSFGGGDEQYF
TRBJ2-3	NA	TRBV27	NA	TGTGCCAGCCGCCAGTTTATGTTCACAGATACGCAGTATTTT	CASRQFMFTDTQYF
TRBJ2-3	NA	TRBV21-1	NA	TGTGCCAGCAGACGACAGTCTAATACGCAGTATTTT	CASRRQSNTQYF
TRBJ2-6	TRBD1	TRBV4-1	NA	TGCGCCAGCAGCTCGGAAGGGACAGGGTTTGCTGGGGCCAACGTCCTGACTTTC	CASSSEGTGFAGANVLTF
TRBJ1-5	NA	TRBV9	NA	TGTGCCAGCAGCAAGGGACAACATAGCAATCAGCCCCAGCATTTT	CASSKGQHSNQPQHF
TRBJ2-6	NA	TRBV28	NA	TGTGCCAGCACTGGGGCCAACGTCCTGACTTTC	CASTGANVLTF
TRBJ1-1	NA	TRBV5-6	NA	TGTGCCAGCAGCAGATACGGGACGAGGAACACTGAAGCTTTCTTT	CASSRYGTRNTEAFF
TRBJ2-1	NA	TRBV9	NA	TGTGCCAGCAGCGTAGCTCCGCTAGATTACGAGCAGTTCTTC	CASSVAPLDYEQFF
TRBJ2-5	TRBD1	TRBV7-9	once	TGTGCCAGCAGCTCGACAGGGGAAGAGACCCAGTACTTC	CASSSTGEETQYF
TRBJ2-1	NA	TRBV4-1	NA	TGCGCCAGCAGCCAGGGTAATGAGCAGTTCTTC	CASSQGNEQFF
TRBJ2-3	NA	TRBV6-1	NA	TGTGCCAGCAGTGAATACAGTGGCGTCGGCACAGATACGCAGTATTTT	CASSEYSGVGTDTQYF
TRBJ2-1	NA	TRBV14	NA	TGTGCCAGCAGCATTCAGTGGGGGGCCAGCCTTGAGCAGTTCTTC	CASSIQWGASLEQFF
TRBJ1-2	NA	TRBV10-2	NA	TGCGCCAGTACAGGGCCGACTAACTATGGCTACACCTTC	CASTGPTNYGYTF
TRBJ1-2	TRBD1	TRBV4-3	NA	TGCGCCAGCAGCCAAGACAGGGGGAGCTATGGCTACACCTTC	CASSQDRGSYGYTF
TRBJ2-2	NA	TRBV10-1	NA	TGCGCCAGCAGTGAACTGGGAGGCACCGGGGAGCTGTTTTTT	CASSELGGTGELFF
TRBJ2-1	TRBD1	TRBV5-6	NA	TGTGCCAGCAGCTTGGATGGGACAGGGCTCAATGAGCAGTTCTTC	CASSLDGTGLNEQFF
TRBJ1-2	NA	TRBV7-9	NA	TGTGCCAGCAGCGAACGGGATCCAAGCTATGGCTACACCTTC	CASSERDPSYGYTF
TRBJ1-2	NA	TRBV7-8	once	TGTGCCAGCAGCTTATTCGATCGGGATGGCTACACCTTC	CASSLFDRDGYTF
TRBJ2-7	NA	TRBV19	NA	TGTGCCAGTAGTTACAGCCGGTCCTACGAGCAGTACTTC	CASSYSRSYEQYF
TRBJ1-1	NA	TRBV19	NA	TGTGCCAGTAGCACGGTCGGGACAGAAGCTTTCTTT	CASSTVGTEAFF
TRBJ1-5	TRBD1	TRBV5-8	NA	TGTGCCAGCAGCTTGGAAATTGGGACAGGGATAGAACAGCCCCAGCATTTT	CASSLEIGTGIEQPQHF
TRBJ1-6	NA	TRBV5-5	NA	TGTGCCAGCAGCTTGCCACCGGGAGACCTTAGCTCCTATAATTCACCCCTCCACTTT	CASSLPPGDLSSYNSPLHF
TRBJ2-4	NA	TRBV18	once	TGTGCCAGCTCACGGGCAGGTGAAGGCATTCAGTACTTC	CASSRAGEGIQYF
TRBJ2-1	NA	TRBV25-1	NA	TGTGCCAGCAGTGCCGGGTATGAGCAGTTCTTC	CASSAGYEQFF
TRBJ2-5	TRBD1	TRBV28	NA	TGTGCCAGCAGTCTCACAGGGGTTTACCAAGAGACCCAGTACTTC	CASSLTGVYQETQYF
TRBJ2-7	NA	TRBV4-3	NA	TGCGCCAGCAGCCAAGATTTGCTCAGTTCCTACGAGCAGTACTTC	CASSQDLLSSYEQYF
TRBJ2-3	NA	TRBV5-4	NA	TGTGCCAGCAGCCAAGAGCCGACAGATACGCAGTATTTT	CASSQEPTDTQYF
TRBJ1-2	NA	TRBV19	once	TGTGCCAGTAGTAATTGGGGGTTCGACTATGGCTACACCTTC	CASSNWGFDYGYTF
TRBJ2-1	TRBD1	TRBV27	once	TGTGCCAGCAGGGAGCAGGCAGGGGGCTCCTACAATGAGCAGTTCTTC	CASREQAGGSYNEQFF
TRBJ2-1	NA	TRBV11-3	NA	TGTGCCAGCAGCCACTGGGGGAATGAGCAGTTCTTC	CASSHWGNEQFF
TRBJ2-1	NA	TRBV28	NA	TGTGCCAGCATAAGGGACTCGAGCTCCTACAATGAGCAGTTCTTC	CASIRDSSSYNEQFF
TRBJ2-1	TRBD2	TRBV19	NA	TGTGCCAGTAGTGAAGCGGGAGTGTTCTACAATGAGCAGTTCTTC	CASSEAGVFYNEQFF
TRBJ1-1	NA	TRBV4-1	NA	TGCGCCAGCAGCCAATTGGGGGACACTGAAGCTTTCTTT	CASSQLGDTEAFF
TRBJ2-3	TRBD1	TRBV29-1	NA	TGCAGCGTTAAAGTCCGGGACAGTGCCCCGGGCGCAGATACGCAGTATTTT	CSVKVRDSAPGADTQYF
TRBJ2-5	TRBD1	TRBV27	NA	TGTGCCAGCAGTGCCCTGACAGGGTTGGAGACCCAGTACTTC	CASSALTGLETQYF
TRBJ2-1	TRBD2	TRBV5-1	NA	TGCGCCAGCAGCTTGGCCGAGGTAGCGGGTCACAATGAGCAGTTCTTC	CASSLAEVAGHNEQFF
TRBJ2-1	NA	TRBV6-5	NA	TGTGCCAGCAGTTACTCGTTGGGGGCCGGATACAATGAGCAGTTCTTC	CASSYSLGAGYNEQFF
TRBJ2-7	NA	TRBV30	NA	TGTGCCTGGGGAAGGGGTGTTGACACCCCCTACGGGCAGTACTTC	CAWGRGVDTPYGQYF
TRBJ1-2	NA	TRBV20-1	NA	TGCAGTGCCGAGGGCTATGGCTACACCTTC	CSAEGYGYTF
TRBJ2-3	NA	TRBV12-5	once	TGTGCTAGTGGTTTGGATAGCGGATACACAGATACGCAGTATTTT	CASGLDSGYTDTQYF
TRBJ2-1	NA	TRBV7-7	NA	TGTGCCAGCAGCCAGACGCCCTCAACTTACAATGAGCAGTTCTTC	CASSQTPSTYNEQFF
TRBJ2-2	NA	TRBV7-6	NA	TGTGCCAGCAGCTTCCAAGCGGAGCCTAACACCGGGGAGCTGTTTTTT	CASSFQAEPNTGELFF
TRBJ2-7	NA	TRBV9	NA	TGTGCCAGCAGCCCCTACGACAGCCTCTACGAGCAGTACTTC	CASSPYDSLYEQYF
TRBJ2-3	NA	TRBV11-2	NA	TGTGCCAGCAGCTTATGGGGCAGGGAGGTAGATACGCAGTATTTT	CASSLWGREVDTQYF
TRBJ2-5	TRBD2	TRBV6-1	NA	TGTGCCAGCTGCCAAGGACTAGCGGGGTTAGAGACCCAGTACTTC	CASCQGLAGLETQYF
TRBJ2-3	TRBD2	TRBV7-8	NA	TGTGCCAGCAGCTTAGCGAGGGCCGGGACTAGCGCTAGCACAGATACGCAGTATTTT	CASSLARAGTSASTDTQYF
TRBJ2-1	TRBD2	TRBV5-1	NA	TGCGCCAGCAGCTGGGATCTAGCGGGAGGAGGTAGTGAGCAGTTCTTC	CASSWDLAGGGSEQFF
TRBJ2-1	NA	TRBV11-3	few	TGTGCCAGCAGCCCCCATCCTCCTAGCGCCTTCGGAGGTGAGCAGTTCTTC	CASSPHPPSAFGGEQFF
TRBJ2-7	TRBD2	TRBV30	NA	TGTGCCTGGAGTACGGCGGGGGGGACCTACGAGCAGTACTTC	CAWSTAGGTYEQYF
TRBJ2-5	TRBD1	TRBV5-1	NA	TGCGCCAGCAGCCCGCATCAGGGGGTTCAAGAGACCCAGTACTTC	CASSPHQGVQETQYF
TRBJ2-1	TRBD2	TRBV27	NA	TGTGCCAGCAGTTTGGGGACTACGAACAATGAGCAGTTCTTC	CASSLGTTNNEQFF
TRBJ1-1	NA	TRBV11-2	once	TGTGCCAGCAGCTTAGGCTATGGGCGGCAGGACACTGAAGCTTTCTTT	CASSLGYGRQDTEAFF
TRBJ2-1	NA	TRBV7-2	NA	TGTGCCAGCAGCCCAGGGGTTGCGGGGTATGAGCAGTTCTTC	CASSPGVAGYEQFF